This TCR beta chain was obtained from a study of OX40 agonist ivuxolimab in advanced cancers. Study-wide background: A male proportion of 70% to 90% was recorded, with mean age about 62 years and range roughly 23 to 79.

Study results and caveats: In the 0.1 to 3.0 mg/kg range, CD4+ and CD8+ blood T cells had expanded clonally by week 6.

This CDR3 comprises 16 residues. The germline CDR1 and CDR2 sequences are LNHDA and SQIVND (reference sequence). Trimming cost V 6 bases and J 0 bases, with 15 bases left between them. To note about this clone: Antigen specificity is unknown.

TCRdb keeps only in-frame clones here, not all; method: immunoSEQ multiplex PCR. The profile covers around 94,000 clones, with approximately 85% appearing a single time and about 3.8% taken by the ten largest. The chain links TRBV19 to TRBJ1-3; TRBD1 might be the D (6 bases). The source is an adult with an advanced solid tumor such as melanoma, head and neck, liver or kidney cancer. Sample: CD4+ or CD8+ T cells sorted from blood, taken in a trial of the OX40 agonist ivuxolimab. CDR3 coding DNA: TGTGCCAGTAGACTGGACAGTGAGAGCTCTGGAAACACCATATATTTT. It yields the protein CASRLDSESSGNTIYF.